Shown below are 13 T cell receptor beta chains from a single sample sequenced in a study of T cells in women clearing cervical HPV infection. Method: immunoSEQ multiplex PCR; TCRdb's copy keeps in-frame clones and lacks some. This repertoire includes roughly 30,000 clones. Sequencing was carried out using blood buffy coat. These receptors came from a woman aged 18 to 75 with a cervical HPV16 infection that either progressed to CIN3+ or cleared (not recorded which).

As concerns this clone: The read ends 3 residues early relative to the CDR3; the germline J gene fills the gap. This chain uses TRBV5-5 with TRBJ1-2; D is unresolved. V was cut by 4 bases and J by 2 bases, with 12 bases left in between. The CDR3 totals 14 residues. CDR1 is SGHKS and CDR2 is YYEKEE in the germline V gene (reference sequence). CDR3 bases read: TGTGCCAGCAGCCCACTTTCCTTAAACTATGGC. Amino acids: CASSPLSLNYG. The whole CDR3 is CASSPLSLNYGYTF.

The CDR3 loop is CASSSVYEQYF. The CDR3 bases that were read are TGTGCCAGCAGTTCAGTCTACGAG. V gene TRBV28 combines with J gene TRBJ2-7; D is undetermined. The read terminates 3 residues ahead of where the CDR3 ends, so the germline J gene completes it. This CDR3 contains 11 residues. CDR1 MDHEN and CDR2 SYDVKM come from the germline V gene. The V end lost 4 bases, the J end lost 3 bases, and 4 bases lay between the germline ends.

About this clone: The read ends 3 residues before the CDR3 terminus; that terminus is restored from the germline J gene. V and J are TRBV19 and TRBJ1-2, with TRBD1 as a possible D gene (6 bases). Germline loops: CDR1 LNHDA, CDR2 SQIVND (reference sequence). There are 16 residues in the CDR3. The CDR3: CASSSTSGGPPYDYTF. The covered CDR3 bases are TGTGCCAGTAGTTCGACTAGCGGGGGCCCACCATACGAC.

For this clone: The DNA ends 3 residues before the CDR3 does, and the rest of the CDR3 is filled in from the germline J gene. This chain joins TRBV18 and TRBJ2-1, with 8 bases fitting TRBD2. J was trimmed by 0 bases and V by 3 bases; bases with no gene match: 1. The CDR3 runs to 15 residues. Per germline, CDR1 KGHSH and CDR2 LQKENI. The CDR3 loop is CASSPSGSSYNEQFF. The sequenced CDR3 bases are TGTGCCAGCTCACCGAGCGGGAGCTCCTACAATGAG.

To note about this clone: The CDR3 end lies 3 residues beyond the end of the read and is filled in from the germline J gene. The genes are TRBV5-4 and TRBJ1-5; no definite D call. CDR1 is SGHNT, CDR2 YYREEE, per germline (reference sequence). This CDR3 has 12 amino acids. V lost 4 bases, J lost 7 bases, and 9 bases lay in between. CDR3 bases read: TGTGCCAGCAGCCCAGACAACCAGCCC. This translates into CASSPDNQP. The entire CDR3 protein is CASSPDNQPQHF.

To note about this clone: The missing CDR3 end, 3 residues past where the read stops, is filled in from the germline J gene. The chain recombines TRBV7-9 with TRBJ1-1; D is undetermined. Germline CDR1 is SEHNR and CDR2 is FQNEAQ (reference sequence). CDR3 length equals 13 residues. CDR3 in amino acids: CASSLAWASEAFF. The sequenced part of the CDR3 DNA is TGTGCCAGCAGCTTAGCTTGGGCGTCCGAA.

For this clone: Sequencing ends 3 residues short of the CDR3 end; the germline J gene provides the rest. The chain links TRBV10-3 to TRBJ2-1; D gene ambiguous. Germline V lookup: CDR1 ENHRY, CDR2 SYGVKD. V was clipped by 0 bases and J by 9 bases, with 6 bases between them. There are 12 residues in the CDR3. CDR3 bases read: TGTGCCATCAGTGAGTCGAAGGGTGAG. This sequence encodes CAISESKGE. The whole CDR3 sequence reads CAISESKGEQFF.

On this clone itself: The CDR3 end lies 3 residues beyond the end of the read and is filled in from the germline J gene. The V and J genes are TRBV30 and TRBJ2-2; 7 bases are a match to TRBD2. Germline V gene data show CDR1 as GTSNPN and CDR2 as SVGIG (reference sequence). This CDR3 spans 14 amino acids. Partial CDR3 DNA: TGTGCCTGGAGTGAGGGGCAGGGAGGGGAAAAG. Amino acids: CAWSEGQGGEK. The complete CDR3 protein is CAWSEGQGGEKLFF.

As concerns this clone: The CDR3 end falls 3 residues outside the read, so it is completed with the germline J gene. The J gene is TRBJ2-7, the V gene TRBV27; 8 nucleotides agree with TRBD1. V dropped 5 bases and J dropped 1; count of bases not matched to a gene: 10. This CDR3 region has 16 residues. Germline CDR1 reads MNHEY; CDR2 reads SMNVEV (reference sequence). The DNA read from the CDR3 is TGTGCCAGCAGTCCGAGTCAGGGGGCGGCATCCTACGAG. Protein: CASSPSQGAASYE. The entire CDR3 protein reads CASSPSQGAASYEQYF.

Concerning this clone itself: Read sequence stops 3 residues before the CDR3 end, and the germline J gene provides the missing end. The chain recombines TRBV6-1 with TRBJ2-5; no reliable D call. Germline V gives CDR1 MNHNS, CDR2 SASEGT. V was shortened by 3 bases and J by 5 bases, with 7 bases between the two germline ends. The CDR3 has 12 amino acids. The CDR3 region is CASSDPGETQYF. Incomplete CDR3 DNA: TGTGCCAGCAGTGATCCCGGGGAGACC.

Details on this clone: The read terminates 3 residues ahead of where the CDR3 ends, so the germline J gene completes it. This rearrangement joins TRBV20-1 to TRBJ1-1; the D gene is possibly TRBD1 (6 bases). Germline V lookup: CDR1 DFQATT, CDR2 SNEGSKA (reference sequence). This CDR3 spans 14 amino acids. Trimming removed 3 bases at V and 4 bases at J, with 15 bases between. The sequenced part of the CDR3 DNA is TGCAGTGCTAGCATAGGGGGTGGGGGCACTGAA. Amino acid sequence: CSASIGGGGTE. The entire CDR3 sequence reads CSASIGGGGTEAFF.

Points on this clone: Read coverage stops 3 residues before the CDR3 terminus; the germline J gene supplies the remainder. The V gene is TRBV2, the J gene TRBJ1-4, with TRBD1 matching over 8 bases. Looked up from germline, CDR1 is SNHLY and CDR2 is FYNNEI. Losses at the gene ends were 4 bases for V and 4 bases for J; bases not matched to a gene: 5. The CDR3 length is 15 residues. CDR3 sequence: CASSASTGVNEKLFF. CDR3 DNA, as far as it was read: TGTGCCAGCAGTGCCTCGACAGGGGTTAATGAAAAA.

This clone is deemed medium-sized by its frequency. The CDR3 end lies 3 residues beyond the end of the read and is filled in from the germline J gene. The V gene is TRBV29-1, the J gene TRBJ2-3, with no clear D. The CDR3 has 11 amino acids. V gave up 7 bases and J gave up 0 bases, with 5 bases separating them. CDR1 and CDR2 from the germline V gene are SQVTM and ANQGSEA. The CDR3 sequence: CSGASTDTQYF. Partial CDR3 DNA: TGCAGCGGCGCTAGCACAGATACG.